These T cell receptor beta chains were read from a single sample in a study of T cell responses to AZD1222 COVID-19 vaccine. The data were produced by immunoSEQ multiplex PCR, yet TCRdb's version contains in-frame clones alone and is incomplete. Counted here are 90,000 to 150,000 clones, 86% occurring once; the ten biggest clones make up about 3%. Sequencing used peripheral blood, obtained 28 days after the second AZD1222 dose. The source of these receptors is an adult who received the AZD1222 COVID-19 vaccine. The CDR3 runs from the conserved cysteine through the conserved F or W. The D gene is left open where the match is weak. For some rows the clone size is stated as once, few or many, or as a class when expanded; others skip it.

DNA: TGTGCCAGCAGCCGCCTGGGTGGGGGCTACACCTTC
CDR3: CASSRLGGGYTF
J: TRBJ1-2
size: .
V: TRBV5-8
length: 12
D: .

DNA: TGTGCCAGCAGCCTCCGATCGGGGGGCTCACCCCTCCACTTT
CDR3: CASSLRSGGSPLHF
J: TRBJ1-6
size: .
V: TRBV3-1/TRBV3-2
length: 14
D: .

DNA: TGTGCCAGCAGTTTGGCAGGGAGCTCCTACGAGCAGTACTTC
CDR3: CASSLAGSSYEQYF
J: TRBJ2-7
size: .
V: TRBV27
length: 14
D: .

DNA: TGCAGCGTTGAAGATTTTCGGTCGGGTGGGAAGGGTACGCAGTATTTT
CDR3: CSVEDFRSGGKGTQYF
J: TRBJ2-3
size: .
V: TRBV29-1
length: 16
D: .

DNA: TGCGCCAGCAGCCAAGATCGGGGAGCTGGGGCCAACGTCCTGACTTTC
CDR3: CASSQDRGAGANVLTF
J: TRBJ2-6
size: .
V: TRBV4-3
length: 16
D: .

DNA: TGTGCCACCCTGACAGATGCAGGCACTGAAGCTTTCTTT
CDR3: CATLTDAGTEAFF
J: TRBJ1-1
size: .
V: TRBV19
length: 13
D: .

DNA: TGTGCCAGCAGCCCCGAGATTCTTACGGGGGAGCTGTTTTTT
CDR3: CASSPEILTGELFF
J: TRBJ2-2
size: .
V: TRBV11-2
length: 14
D: .

DNA: TGTGCCTGGAGTTTCGCAGGGACAGGGGAAAAACTGTTTTTT
CDR3: CAWSFAGTGEKLFF
J: TRBJ1-4
size: .
V: TRBV30
length: 14
D: TRBD1

DNA: TGTGCCAGCAGCTTAGTGCTAGCACTGGACCCCACAGATACGCAGTATTTT
CDR3: CASSLVLALDPTDTQYF
J: TRBJ2-3
size: .
V: TRBV7-6
length: 17
D: .

DNA: TGCGCCAGCAGCCAAGGGGGGTTTAGGACTGAAGCTTTCTTT
CDR3: CASSQGGFRTEAFF
J: TRBJ1-1
size: .
V: TRBV5-1
length: 14
D: .

DNA: TGCGCCAGCAGCCAACCGCCGGACAGCTCGAACACCGGGGAGCTGTTTTTT
CDR3: CASSQPPDSSNTGELFF
J: TRBJ2-2
size: .
V: TRBV4-1
length: 17
D: .

DNA: TGTGCCAGCAGTAGGGCGGATAGCAATCAGCCCCAGCATTTT
CDR3: CASSRADSNQPQHF
J: TRBJ1-5
size: .
V: TRBV6-5
length: 14
D: .

DNA: TGTGCCAGCCGCAGAGATAACACTGAAGCTTTCTTT
CDR3: CASRRDNTEAFF
J: TRBJ1-1
size: .
V: TRBV18
length: 12
D: .

DNA: TGTGCCACCGGGGGACCGACAGGGCAGGGGGAGACCCAGTACTTC
CDR3: CATGGPTGQGETQYF
J: TRBJ2-5
size: .
V: TRBV11-3
length: 15
D: .

DNA: TGTGCCAGCAGAACCTCGACAGGGGGTAGCTCCTACGAGCAGTACTTC
CDR3: CASRTSTGGSSYEQYF
J: TRBJ2-7
size: .
V: TRBV28
length: 16
D: TRBD1

DNA: TGTGCCAGCAATTTAGTAAGGAAAGGAAACACTGAAGCTTTCTTT
CDR3: CASNLVRKGNTEAFF
J: TRBJ1-1
size: .
V: TRBV6-4
length: 15
D: .

DNA: TGTGCCAGCACCCCCGGAGGACAGGGGGCCTACGAGCAGTACTTC
CDR3: CASTPGGQGAYEQYF
J: TRBJ2-7
size: .
V: TRBV7-9
length: 15
D: TRBD1

DNA: TGTGCCAGCAGCAGAGCGAGACAATCAACCGCCTCCTACGAGCAGTACTTC
CDR3: CASSRARQSTASYEQYF
J: TRBJ2-7
size: .
V: TRBV21-1
length: 17
D: .

DNA: TGTGCCAGCAGCTTAGAAACTAGCGGGGGGGCCTTTGAGCAGTTCTTC
CDR3: CASSLETSGGAFEQFF
J: TRBJ2-1
size: .
V: TRBV11-2
length: 16
D: TRBD2

DNA: TGTGCCAGCAGTTTGGGCAGGGGTCACGGGGAGCTGTTTTTT
CDR3: CASSLGRGHGELFF
J: TRBJ2-2
size: once
V: TRBV28
length: 14
D: .

DNA: TGTGCCAGCAGTGAAACTCCAGATACGCAGTATTTT
CDR3: CASSETPDTQYF
J: TRBJ2-3
size: .
V: TRBV2
length: 12
D: .

DNA: TGTGCCAGCAGTTATGGGACAGGGTTGAACACTGAAGCTTTCTTT
CDR3: CASSYGTGLNTEAFF
J: TRBJ1-1
size: .
V: TRBV27
length: 15
D: TRBD1

DNA: TGTGCCAGCAGCAAGCAAGGGACAGCCACTAACTATGGCTACACCTTC
CDR3: CASSKQGTATNYGYTF
J: TRBJ1-2
size: .
V: TRBV3-1/TRBV3-2
length: 16
D: TRBD1

DNA: TGTGCCAGCAGCTTAACCGGGGATCAGCCCCAGCATTTT
CDR3: CASSLTGDQPQHF
J: TRBJ1-5
size: .
V: TRBV7-9
length: 13
D: .

DNA: TGCGCCAGCAGCTTGCGGGACGTGGGAGGCTACACCTTC
CDR3: CASSLRDVGGYTF
J: TRBJ1-2
size: .
V: TRBV5-1
length: 13
D: .

DNA: TGTGCCAGTAGTATTGTGGCAGGGGATCAGCCCCAGCATTTT
CDR3: CASSIVAGDQPQHF
J: TRBJ1-5
size: .
V: TRBV19
length: 14
D: .

DNA: TGTGCCAGCAGGCCGACAGGGGGTTCGGAAAAACTGTTTTTT
CDR3: CASRPTGGSEKLFF
J: TRBJ1-4
size: .
V: TRBV28
length: 14
D: TRBD1

DNA: TGTGCCATCAGCCAGGACAGGGTCGGCGAGCAGTACTTC
CDR3: CAISQDRVGEQYF
J: TRBJ2-7
size: .
V: TRBV10-3
length: 13
D: TRBD1

DNA: TGTGCCAGCAGCACACTGACAGGGCCACGTTCTGAAGCTTTCTTT
CDR3: CASSTLTGPRSEAFF
J: TRBJ1-1
size: .
V: TRBV11-2
length: 15
D: TRBD1

DNA: TGTGCCAGCTCACTACCGGGACAGGGGGCTTACGAGCAGTACTTC
CDR3: CASSLPGQGAYEQYF
J: TRBJ2-7
size: .
V: TRBV18
length: 15
D: TRBD1

DNA: TGTGCCAGCAGCTTGTTAGGGGGTGACTCCTACGAGCAGTACTTC
CDR3: CASSLLGGDSYEQYF
J: TRBJ2-7
size: .
V: TRBV5-4
length: 15
D: .

DNA: TGCGCCAGCAGCCACGTTAGCGGGGGCTCCTACAATGAGCAGTTCTTC
CDR3: CASSHVSGGSYNEQFF
J: TRBJ2-1
size: .
V: TRBV4-3
length: 16
D: TRBD2

DNA: TGTGCCAGCAGCGCACCCCGACAGCGAAACACTGAAGCTTTCTTT
CDR3: CASSAPRQRNTEAFF
J: TRBJ1-1
size: .
V: TRBV3-1/TRBV3-2
length: 15
D: .

DNA: TGTGCCAGCAGCTCGAGATTCGGGACTAGCGGGGAGATTTCATACAATGAGCAGTTCTTC
CDR3: CASSSRFGTSGEISYNEQFF
J: TRBJ2-1
size: .
V: TRBV7-8
length: 20
D: TRBD2

DNA: TGTGCCAGCAGCTTAAACGCCCTTGGAGAGGGTGAGCAGTTCTTC
CDR3: CASSLNALGEGEQFF
J: TRBJ2-1
size: .
V: TRBV7-3
length: 15
D: .

DNA: TGTGCCAGTAGTTCCCGGTCGGGGGAGACCCAGTACTTC
CDR3: CASSSRSGETQYF
J: TRBJ2-5
size: .
V: TRBV19
length: 13
D: .

DNA: TGCAGTGCTAGTACCAGTGAAAAACTGTTTTTT
CDR3: CSASTSEKLFF
J: TRBJ1-4
size: .
V: TRBV20-1
length: 11
D: .

DNA: TGTGCCAGCTCACAAGGGACGTTGGTCGAAAAACTGTTTTTT
CDR3: CASSQGTLVEKLFF
J: TRBJ1-4
size: .
V: TRBV18
length: 14
D: .

DNA: TGTGCCAGCAGTGAAGTGAGGGGGAGTTCACCCCTCCACTTT
CDR3: CASSEVRGSSPLHF
J: TRBJ1-6
size: .
V: TRBV2
length: 14
D: .

DNA: TGTGCCAGCAGTTACCTGTCGGGCGAGCAGTTCTTC
CDR3: CASSYLSGEQFF
J: TRBJ2-1
size: .
V: TRBV6-9
length: 12
D: .

DNA: TGTGCCACCTCTTACCCAGGGGTAGAACCGTTTTTT
CDR3: CATSYPGVEPFF
J: TRBJ1-4
size: .
V: TRBV19
length: 12
D: .

DNA: TGTGCCAGCAGACTTACATCCCCGGCTAGCACGAACACCGGGGAGCTGTTTTTT
CDR3: CASRLTSPASTNTGELFF
J: TRBJ2-2
size: .
V: TRBV27
length: 18
D: .

DNA: TGTGCCAGCATGACGTGGAAGAACACTGAAGCTTTCTTT
CDR3: CASMTWKNTEAFF
J: TRBJ1-1
size: .
V: TRBV27
length: 13
D: .

DNA: TGCAGCGGGACAGGGGTTAGCACCGGGGAGCTGTTTTTT
CDR3: CSGTGVSTGELFF
J: TRBJ2-2
size: .
V: TRBV29-1
length: 13
D: TRBD1

DNA: TGTGCCAGCAGCCCCTGGACAGGGAATTCACCCCTCCACTTT
CDR3: CASSPWTGNSPLHF
J: TRBJ1-6
size: few
V: TRBV3-1/TRBV3-2
length: 14
D: TRBD1

DNA: TGTGCCAGCAGTGAGCGGGCTGCCAGGCAACTGTTTTTT
CDR3: CASSERAARQLFF
J: TRBJ1-4
size: .
V: TRBV6-1
length: 13
D: .

DNA: TGTGCCAGCCAGGACAACCAGGCCTACGAGCAGTACTTC
CDR3: CASQDNQAYEQYF
J: TRBJ2-7
size: .
V: TRBV6-5
length: 13
D: .

DNA: TGTGCCTGGAGTGGCGGACGGTCTGAAGCTTTCTTT
CDR3: CAWSGGRSEAFF
J: TRBJ1-1
size: few
V: TRBV30
length: 12
D: .

DNA: TGTGCCTGGAGGACAGGGAATTCACCCCTCCACTTT
CDR3: CAWRTGNSPLHF
J: TRBJ1-6
size: .
V: TRBV30
length: 12
D: TRBD1

DNA: TGTGCCAGCAGCTTAACGGGACCCACCGGGGAGCTGTTTTTT
CDR3: CASSLTGPTGELFF
J: TRBJ2-2
size: .
V: TRBV11-2
length: 14
D: .

DNA: TGTGCCAGCAGCTTAAAACAGGGGGCGAACTATGGCTACACCTTC
CDR3: CASSLKQGANYGYTF
J: TRBJ1-2
size: .
V: TRBV5-5
length: 15
D: TRBD1

DNA: TGCGCCAGCAGCGAAGGGACAGGGTATGAGCCCCAGCATTTT
CDR3: CASSEGTGYEPQHF
J: TRBJ1-5
size: .
V: TRBV5-1
length: 14
D: TRBD1

DNA: TGTGCCAGCAGTGAACAACCAGGGGGTATGTACGAGCAGTACTTC
CDR3: CASSEQPGGMYEQYF
J: TRBJ2-7
size: .
V: TRBV6-1
length: 15
D: TRBD1

DNA: TGTGCCTGGAGCTACATCGACAGGGGGGTGACCCAGTACTTC
CDR3: CAWSYIDRGVTQYF
J: TRBJ2-5
size: .
V: TRBV30
length: 14
D: TRBD1

DNA: TGTGCCTGGAGTGTCGGAGGGGGCCGACCCTACGAGCAGTACTTC
CDR3: CAWSVGGGRPYEQYF
J: TRBJ2-7
size: .
V: TRBV30
length: 15
D: .

DNA: TGTGCCAGCAGCCCCCCCTTGGGGGCAGGGTTGGTTCAAGAGCAGTACTTC
CDR3: CASSPPLGAGLVQEQYF
J: TRBJ2-7
size: .
V: TRBV3-1/TRBV3-2
length: 17
D: .

DNA: TGTGCCAGCAGCCAAGATTTTCAGGGGAATCAGCCCCAGCATTTT
CDR3: CASSQDFQGNQPQHF
J: TRBJ1-5
size: .
V: TRBV4-2
length: 15
D: .

DNA: TGTGCCAGTAGCGGGCAGGGGCGAGAGACCCAGTACTTC
CDR3: CASSGQGRETQYF
J: TRBJ2-5
size: .
V: TRBV19
length: 13
D: .

DNA: TGCGCCAGCAGCCAGGGTGGGAGGCCTAATGAAAAACTGTTTTTT
CDR3: CASSQGGRPNEKLFF
J: TRBJ1-4
size: .
V: TRBV4-3
length: 15
D: .

DNA: TGTGCCTGGAGTGTAGGGGTACGGACCGGGGAGCTGTTTTTT
CDR3: CAWSVGVRTGELFF
J: TRBJ2-2
size: .
V: TRBV30
length: 14
D: .